One sample yielded the 9 T cell receptor beta chains listed below, sequenced in a study of blood T cells in healthy people across ages. Primed by a sample-barcoded 5' primer and a J-beta primer mix, a second PCR proceeded for about 6 to 11 cycles. Each CDR3 protein is one row after TCRdb ran MiXCR on the 5' RACE reads. Here the sample spans over 950,000 distinct CDR3 sequences, more than 30% being singletons. Source material: blood. The source is a man between 18 and 29 years old in good health.

This clonotype was counted only a few times. This chain links TRBV20-1 with TRBJ1-1, with D maybe TRBD1 (5 bases). The CDR3 consists of 13 residues. From germline, CDR1 is DFQATT and CDR2 SNEGSKA (reference sequence). V was clipped by 1 base and J by 1 base, with 7 bases between them. CDR3: CSARVGENTEAFF. DNA for the CDR3: TGCAGTGCTAGAGTGGGGGAGAACACTGAAGCTTTCTTT.

The chain couples TRBV12-3 or TRBV12-4 to TRBJ2-2; D is tentatively TRBD1 or TRBD2 (6 bases each). The CDR3 totals 16 residues. V was pared by 4 bases and J by 4 bases, with 16 bases between. CDR3 nucleotides: TGTGCCAGCAGTTGGGGGGCCCCTTTGAGCACCGGGGAGCTGTTTTTT. This encodes CASSWGAPLSTGELFF.

The chain uses TRBV7-2 and TRBJ2-1; TRBD2 aligns across 14 bases. The CDR3 has 18 residues. V lost 8 bases, J lost 0 bases, and 9 bases stayed unmatched. Germline CDR1 SGHTA, CDR2 FQGNSA. Here the CDR3 reads CASSSTSGGAISYNEQFF. CDR3 bases: TGTGCCAGCTCCTCGACTAGCGGGGGGGCAATCTCCTACAATGAGCAGTTCTTC. The full variable domain, completed using reference TRBV7-2 and TRBJ2-1, is GAGVSQSPSNKVTEKGKDVELRCDPISGHTALYWYRQSLGQGLEFLIYFQGNSAPDKSGLPSDRFSAERTGGSVSTLTIQRTQQEDSAVYLCASSSTSGGAISYNEQFFGPGTRLTVL.

Only a few counts were recorded for this clonotype. The chain has TRBV7-9 and TRBJ1-5; D uncertain. CDR1 is SEHNR and CDR2 is FQNEAQ in the germline V gene (reference sequence). Deletions cut 6 bases from V and 1 base from J, with 10 bases between. The CDR3 has 14 amino acids. The CDR3 DNA follows: TGTGCCAGCAGTCGAGGAGAGAGCAATCAGCCCCAGCATTTT. This encodes CASSRGESNQPQHF.

This clonotype has more than one count but fewer than ten. The chain couples TRBV12-3 or TRBV12-4 to TRBJ1-1; D may be TRBD1 (5 bases). This CDR3 spans 13 amino acids. Trimming left V 8 bases short and J 4 bases short, with 14 bases between. This chain's CDR3 is CASGGPSSTEAFF. CDR3 coding DNA: TGTGCCAGCGGGGGACCTTCCTCCACTGAAGCTTTCTTT.

This clonotype was seen a few times. The chain employs TRBV4-3 and TRBJ2-1, with D perhaps TRBD1 (7 bases). Germline V gives CDR1 LGHNA, CDR2 YSLEER. V gave up 4 bases and J gave up 4 bases, with 20 bases separating them. The CDR3 has 17 amino acids. In DNA form, the CDR3 reads TGCGCCAGCAGCCGGGAGACAGGGAACGGGGGATACAATGAGCAGTTCTTC. Encoded protein: CASSRETGNGGYNEQFF.

This sequence joins TRBV7-9 and TRBJ2-7; D remains ambiguous. V lost 1 base and J 5 bases, leaving 12 bases between the germline ends. This CDR3 spans 14 amino acids. Per the germline V gene, CDR1 is SEHNR and CDR2 is FQNEAQ (reference sequence). CDR3 bases: TGTGCCAGCAGCTTAGAATCACAAGTCGACGAGCAGTACTTC. This encodes CASSLESQVDEQYF.

The sample holds a few counts of this clonotype. This rearrangement joins TRBV5-1 to TRBJ2-3; possibly TRBD2 for D (6 bases). CDR3 size: 15 residues. Germline values: CDR1 SGHRS, CDR2 YFSETQ. The V gene lost 4 bases and the J gene lost 0 bases, with 12 bases spanning the gap. CDR3 region: CASSGEVQSTDTQYF. CDR3 DNA: TGCGCCAGCAGCGGGGAGGTCCAGAGCACAGATACGCAGTATTTT.

This clonotype is a singleton in its sample. The J gene is TRBJ1-1, the V gene TRBV5-1; D not certain. Germline CDR1 is SGHRS and CDR2 is YFSETQ. Trimming stripped 0 bases from V and 2 bases from J, with 8 bases between. CDR3 size: 14 residues. CDR3 loop: CASSLDTRNTEAFF. The DNA for the CDR3 is TGCGCCAGCAGCTTGGACACTCGCAACACTGAAGCTTTCTTT.